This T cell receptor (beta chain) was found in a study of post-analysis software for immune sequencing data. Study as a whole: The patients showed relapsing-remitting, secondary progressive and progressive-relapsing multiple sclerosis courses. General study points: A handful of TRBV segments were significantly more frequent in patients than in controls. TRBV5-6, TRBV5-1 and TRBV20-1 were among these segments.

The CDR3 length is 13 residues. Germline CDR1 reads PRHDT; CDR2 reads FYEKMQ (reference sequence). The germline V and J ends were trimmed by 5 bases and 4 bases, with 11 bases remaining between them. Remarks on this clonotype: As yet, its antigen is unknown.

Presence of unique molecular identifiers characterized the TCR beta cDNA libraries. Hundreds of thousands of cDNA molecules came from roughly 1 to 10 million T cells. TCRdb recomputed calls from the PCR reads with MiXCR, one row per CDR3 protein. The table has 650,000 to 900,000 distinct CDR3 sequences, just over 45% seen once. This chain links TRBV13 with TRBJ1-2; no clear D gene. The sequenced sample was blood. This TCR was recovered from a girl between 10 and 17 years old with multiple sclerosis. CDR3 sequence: CASSHETSYGYTF. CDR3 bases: TGTGCCAGCAGCCATGAGACAAGCTATGGCTACACCTTC.